A single sample is the source of the 26 T cell receptor beta chains below, sequenced in a study of blood T cell repertoires in COVID-19. The table came from immunoSEQ multiplex PCR; TCRdb's copy has only in-frame clones and leaves some out. The sample includes about 300,000 clones, more than 75% of them seen just once. Sequenced material: peripheral blood. The receptor source for this set is a woman in her forties or fifties with acute or convalescent COVID-19.

The rearrangement links TRBV5-6 to TRBJ2-4; tentatively, D is TRBD1 (5 bases). Germline CDR1 reads SGHDT; CDR2 reads YYEEEE. CDR3 length: 13 amino acids. V lost 4 bases, J lost 7 bases, and 12 bases lay in between. As DNA, the CDR3 is TGTGCCAGCAGCCCCAGCAGGGTGAACATTCAGTACTTC. It is translated as CASSPSRVNIQYF.

This clone was seen a single time. The rearrangement links TRBV5-4 to TRBJ2-5; D perhaps matches TRBD1 (6 bases). V lost 4 bases, J lost 4 bases, and 23 bases lay in between. The CDR3 loop spans 17 amino acids. Germline V lookup: CDR1 SGHNT, CDR2 YYREEE (reference sequence). CDR3 region: CASSPGQPRIEGETQYF. CDR3 bases: TGTGCCAGCAGCCCTGGACAGCCGCGTATAGAGGGAGAGACCCAGTACTTC.

J is TRBJ2-2 and V is TRBV3-1 (or the pseudogene TRBV3-2), with 9 bases lining up with TRBD1. This CDR3 has 16 residues. Germline-derived CDR1 and CDR2 are LGHDT and YNNKEL (reference sequence). The junction had 6 bases not matched to a gene; V was cut back by 2 bases and J by 5 bases. Here the CDR3 reads CASSQKGQGRTGELFF. In nucleotides, the CDR3 is TGTGCCAGCAGCCAAAAGGGACAGGGTAGGACCGGGGAGCTGTTTTTT.

This clone was detected once. The chain is built from TRBV28 and TRBJ1-1; TRBD1 might be the D (6 bases). V was trimmed by 6 bases and J by 5 bases, leaving 22 bases between them. The CDR3 covers 16 residues. Looked up from germline, CDR1 is MDHEN and CDR2 is SYDVKM. CDR3 DNA: TGTGCCAGCAGCCCACCTTACAGGGTCCGGAGGACTGAAGCTTTCTTT. Protein sequence: CASSPPYRVRRTEAFF.

The chain has TRBV5-8 and TRBJ2-3; 9 bases match TRBD1. Germline values: CDR1 SGHTS, CDR2 YDEGEE. This CDR3 is 15 amino acids long. V lost 0 bases to trimming and J lost 5 bases; unmatched junction nucleotides: 4. Written as DNA, the CDR3 is TGTGCCAGCAGCTTGGGTCCGGACAGGGGAGATACGCAGTATTTT. Translation: CASSLGPDRGDTQYF. Full variable domain (outside the CDR3, taken from reference TRBV5-8 and TRBJ2-3): EAGVTQSPTHLIKTRGQQATLRCSPISGHTSVYWYQQALGLGLQFLLWYDEGEERNRGNFPPRFSGRQFPNYSSELNVNALELEDSALYLCASSLGPDRGDTQYFGPGTRLTVL.

This clone was counted a few times. The CDR3 is CASRSDRGAHYEQYF. The CDR3 bases are TGTGCCAGCAGATCCGACAGGGGGGCCCACTACGAGCAGTACTTC. The chain carries TRBV6-5 and TRBJ2-7; TRBD1 agrees at 9 bases. J gave up 3 bases and V 6 bases, and 9 bases lay outside the gene matches. The germline V gene encodes CDR1 MNHEY and CDR2 SVGAGI. The CDR3 runs to 15 residues.

The rearrangement uses TRBV9 and TRBJ2-3; 8 nucleotides match TRBD2. CDR3 size: 16 residues. With V trimmed by 0 bases and J by 1 base, 4 bases remained unmatched. Per germline, CDR1 SGDLS and CDR2 YYNGEE. The CDR3 reads CASSVAPAGGTDTQYF. The CDR3 region has the DNA TGTGCCAGCAGCGTAGCCCCAGCGGGAGGCACAGATACGCAGTATTTT.

Only a few counts were recorded for this clone. The chain couples TRBV5-1 to TRBJ2-7; 8 nucleotides agree with TRBD2. The CDR3 is made up of 15 amino acids. The germline gives CDR1 SGHRS, CDR2 YFSETQ. V trimming: 4 bases; J trimming: 2 bases; junction bases outside the gene matches: 8. The CDR3 DNA sequence: TGCGCCAGCAGCGTGGCGGGGGGTAGTGCCTACGAGCAGTACTTC. Its protein product is CASSVAGGSAYEQYF.

The genes are TRBV5-1 and TRBJ2-3, with 8 bases identical to TRBD2. This CDR3 has 17 residues. V lost 4 bases to trimming and J lost 0 bases; unmatched junction nucleotides: 10. Germline V CDR1 and CDR2: SGHRS, YFSETQ. CDR3 protein: CASSAAPGGGSTDTQYF. In DNA form, the CDR3 reads TGCGCCAGCAGCGCTGCACCGGGCGGGGGGAGCACAGATACGCAGTATTTT.

J is TRBJ2-7 and V is TRBV2, with a tentative D call TRBD2 (6 bases). Trimming stripped 6 bases from V and 0 bases from J, with 12 bases between. From germline, CDR1 is SNHLY and CDR2 FYNNEI. The CDR3 length is 14 residues. CDR3 sequence: CASSVGTPSYEQYF. The DNA for the CDR3 is TGTGCCAGCAGCGTCGGGACTCCCTCCTACGAGCAGTACTTC.

This clone showed up just once. This chain links TRBV19 with TRBJ1-5; D call uncertain. CDR1 and CDR2 (germline): LNHDA, SQIVND (reference sequence). The CDR3 consists of 15 residues. The germline V and J ends were trimmed by 9 bases and 0 bases, with 15 bases remaining between them. The CDR3 sequence: CASSWRPDSNQPQHF. DNA of the CDR3: TGTGCCAGCTCCTGGAGGCCAGATAGCAATCAGCCCCAGCATTTT.

With regard to this clone: This CDR3 is also generated by other DNA sequences in the sample. The V and J genes are TRBV7-2 and TRBJ1-2, with D hard to call. The germline V gene encodes CDR1 SGHTA and CDR2 FQGNSA. The V gene lost 3 bases and the J gene lost 1 base, with 6 bases spanning the gap. The CDR3 spans 13 residues. The CDR3 protein is CASSLTVNYGYTF. CDR3 in DNA: TGTGCCAGCAGCTTGACTGTTAACTATGGCTACACCTTC.

This sequence joins TRBV19 and TRBJ1-1; 8 bases match TRBD1. The CDR3 extends over 13 amino acids. The J segment lost 7 bases and the V segment lost 5 bases, leaving 6 bases of the junction unmatched. Germline loops: CDR1 LNHDA, CDR2 SQIVND (reference sequence). CDR3 bases: TGTGCCAGTAGTGCGCGGGACAGGCGTGAAGCTTTCTTT. Translated, it gives CASSARDRREAFF.

This chain links TRBV11-3 with TRBJ2-5; the match to TRBD2 covers 11 bases. The V gene end was trimmed by 6 bases and the J gene end by 0 bases; junction bases not matched to a gene: 9. Germline CDR1 reads SGHNT; CDR2 reads YENEEA. CDR3 size: 17 residues. The CDR3 DNA reads TGTGCCAGCAGTCTCGGAGTAGCGGGAGGGAACCAAGAGACCCAGTACTTC. As protein: CASSLGVAGGNQETQYF.

The chain employs TRBV12-2 and TRBJ1-4; no DNA check was done on the table's D call, TRBD1. TRBV12-2 is listed as a pseudogene. CDR3 length equals 16 residues. CDR3 in amino acids: CASRLQTGRPHEKLFF. Here the CDR3 DNA reads TGTGCAAGTCGCCTACAAACAGGGCGACCGCATGAAAAACTGTTTTTT.

With regard to this clone: Other DNA sequences in the sample encode the same CDR3. The CDR3, as DNA: TGTGCCAGCTCACCAGGGACAGGGGGCCAGCCCCAGCATTTT. This encodes CASSPGTGGQPQHF. This chain links TRBV18 with TRBJ1-5, with 12 bases lining up with TRBD1. Germline V gives CDR1 KGHSH, CDR2 LQKENI. The CDR3 has 14 residues. The V segment lost 2 bases and the J segment 7 bases; nucleotides outside the gene matches: 0.

The V call is TRBV19, the J call TRBJ2-1; maybe TRBD2 (6 bases). This CDR3 is built from 16 residues. Trimming took off 2 bases at V and 2 bases at J, with 13 bases between the two ends. Germline CDR1 is LNHDA and CDR2 is SQIVND (reference sequence). This CDR3 is CASSIYAGRTYNEQFF. As DNA, the CDR3 is TGTGCCAGTAGTATATACGCCGGGAGAACCTACAATGAGCAGTTCTTC.

The gene calls are TRBV7-2 and TRBJ1-4; 9 positions match TRBD1. The CDR3 is 17 residues long. The germline gives CDR1 SGHTA, CDR2 FQGNSA. V lost 1 base, J lost 8 bases, and 11 bases stayed unmatched. The CDR3 region is CASSLEIPGTGREKLFF. Here the CDR3 DNA reads TGTGCCAGCAGCTTAGAGATCCCAGGGACAGGGCGAGAAAAACTGTTTTTT. The whole variable domain, filled in from reference TRBV7-2 and TRBJ1-4, reads GAGVSQSPSNKVTEKGKDVELRCDPISGHTALYWYRQSLGQGLEFLIYFQGNSAPDKSGLPSDRFSAERTGGSVSTLTIQRTQQEDSAVYLCASSLEIPGTGREKLFFGSGTQLSVL.

The chain's CDR3 is CASTGTSGQETQYF. Written as DNA, the CDR3 is TGTGCCAGCACCGGGACTAGCGGCCAAGAGACCCAGTACTTC. The chain uses TRBV28 and TRBJ2-5, with 11 bases lining up with TRBD2. The CDR3 contains 14 residues. The junction had 2 bases not matched to a gene; V was cut back by 7 bases and J by 1 base. Germline V CDR1 and CDR2: MDHEN, SYDVKM.

This CDR3 reads CASSLGQGAEAFF. For the CDR3, the DNA is TGCGCCAGCAGCTTGGGACAGGGGGCGGAAGCTTTCTTT. J is TRBJ1-1 and V is TRBV5-1; 10 positions agree with TRBD1. Germline V gene lookup returns CDR1 SGHRS and CDR2 YFSETQ. The ends lost 0 bases at V and 8 bases at J; junction bases unmatched: 1. The CDR3 totals 13 residues.

On this clone itself: Other DNA sequences in this specimen translate into the identical CDR3. This chain links TRBV30 with TRBJ2-1; TRBD2 matches at 9 bases. The germline V gene has CDR1 GTSNPN and CDR2 SVGIG (reference sequence). The CDR3 is 15 amino acids. J gave up 1 base and V 1 base, and 2 bases lay outside the gene matches. In DNA, the CDR3 is TGTGCCTGGAGTGGGCTAGCGGGATCCTACAATGAGCAGTTCTTC. This codes for CAWSGLAGSYNEQFF.

The rearrangement links TRBV9 to TRBJ1-6; D not certain. This CDR3 comprises 15 residues. The germline gives CDR1 SGDLS, CDR2 YYNGEE. The V end was cut by 4 bases, the J end by 8 bases, with 16 bases between. The CDR3 DNA is TGTGCCAGCAGCCTTCACCGGGATATCTATTCACCCCTCCACTTT. Translated: CASSLHRDIYSPLHF. The variable domain in full, with the rest retrieved from reference TRBV9 and TRBJ1-6, is DSGVTQTPKHLITATGQRVTLRCSPRSGDLSVYWYQQSLDQGLQFLIQYYNGEERAKGNILERFSAQQFPDLHSELNLSSLELGDSALYFCASSLHRDIYSPLHFGNGTRLTVT.

This chain uses TRBV20-1 with TRBJ1-1; unclear D gene. Trimming stripped 7 bases from V and 4 bases from J, with 10 bases between. The CDR3 has 11 amino acids. CDR1 is DFQATT, CDR2 SNEGSKA, per germline (reference sequence). CDR3 sequence reads: CSGSGFTEAFF. The CDR3 nucleotides are TGCAGTGGGTCCGGGTTCACTGAAGCTTTCTTT.

The chain is built from TRBV18 and TRBJ1-4, with D uncertain. CDR1 is KGHSH, CDR2 LQKENI, per germline. This CDR3 is 15 amino acids long. The V and J ends lost 1 base and 8 bases respectively, with 14 bases between them. The DNA of the CDR3 is TGTGCCAGCTCACCACGGAGGGCGCTTACAGAAAAACTGTTTTTT. The encoded protein is CASSPRRALTEKLFF.

V gene TRBV5-5 combines with J gene TRBJ1-5; 7 bases are a match to TRBD1. Germline values: CDR1 SGHKS, CDR2 YYEKEE (reference sequence). The CDR3 totals 16 residues. Trimming cost V 4 bases and J 2 bases; bases outside gene matches: 9. The DNA for the CDR3 is TGTGCCAGCAGCGGAGGGGCAGGGGGTGGCAATCAGCCCCAGCATTTT. Translated, it gives CASSGGAGGGNQPQHF. Full variable domain (missing parts from reference TRBV5-5 and TRBJ1-5): DAGVTQSPTHLIKTRGQQVTLRCSPISGHKSVSWYQQVLGQGPQFIFQYYEKEERGRGNFPDRFSARQFPNYSSELNVNALLLGDSALYLCASSGGAGGGNQPQHFGDGTRLSIL.

The chain employs TRBV7-2 and TRBJ1-1; a weak D match, TRBD1 (5 bases). The V gene's germline CDR1 is SGHTA and CDR2 FQGNSA. The CDR3 is 13 residues long. Trimming removed 5 bases from V and 5 bases from J, with 12 bases in between. CDR3 loop: CASSLFGGTEAFF. DNA for the CDR3: TGTGCCAGCAGCCTATTCGGGGGGACTGAAGCTTTCTTT. Full variable domain (remainder filled in from reference TRBV7-2 and TRBJ1-1): GAGVSQSPSNKVTEKGKDVELRCDPISGHTALYWYRQSLGQGLEFLIYFQGNSAPDKSGLPSDRFSAERTGGSVSTLTIQRTQQEDSAVYLCASSLFGGTEAFFGQGTRLTVV.